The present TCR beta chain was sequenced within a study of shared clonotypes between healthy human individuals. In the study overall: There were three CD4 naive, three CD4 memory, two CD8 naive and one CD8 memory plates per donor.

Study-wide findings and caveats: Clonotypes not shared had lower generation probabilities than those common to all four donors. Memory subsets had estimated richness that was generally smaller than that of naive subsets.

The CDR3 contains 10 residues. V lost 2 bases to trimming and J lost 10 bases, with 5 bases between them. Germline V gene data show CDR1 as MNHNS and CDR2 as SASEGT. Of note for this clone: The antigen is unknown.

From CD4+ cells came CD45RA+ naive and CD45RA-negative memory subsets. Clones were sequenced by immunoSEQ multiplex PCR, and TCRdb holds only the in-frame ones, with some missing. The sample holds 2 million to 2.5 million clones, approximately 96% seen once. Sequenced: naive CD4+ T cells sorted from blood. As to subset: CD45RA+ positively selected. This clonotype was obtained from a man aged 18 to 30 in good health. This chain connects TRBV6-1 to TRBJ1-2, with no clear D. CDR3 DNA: TGTGCCAGCAGTGAATGGGTCTACACCTTC. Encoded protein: CASSEWVYTF.